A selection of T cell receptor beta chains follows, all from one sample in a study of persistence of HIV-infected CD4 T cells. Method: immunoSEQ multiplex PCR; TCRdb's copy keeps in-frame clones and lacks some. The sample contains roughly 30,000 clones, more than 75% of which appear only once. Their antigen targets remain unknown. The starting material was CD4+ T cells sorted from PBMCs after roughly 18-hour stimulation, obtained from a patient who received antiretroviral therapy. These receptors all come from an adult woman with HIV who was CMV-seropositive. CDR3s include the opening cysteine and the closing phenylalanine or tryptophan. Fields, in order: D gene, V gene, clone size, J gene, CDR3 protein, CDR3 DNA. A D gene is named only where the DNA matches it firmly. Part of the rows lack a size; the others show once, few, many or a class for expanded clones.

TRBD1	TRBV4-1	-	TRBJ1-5	CASSPSRGGQGSNQPQHF	TGCGCCAGCAGCCCCAGCCGAGGGGGACAGGGTAGCAATCAGCCCCAGCATTTT
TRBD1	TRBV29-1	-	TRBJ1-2	CSGGQGSNYGYTF	TGCAGCGGAGGACAGGGGAGTAACTATGGCTACACCTTC
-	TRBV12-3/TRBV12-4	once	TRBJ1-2	CASSLGLTYGYTF	TGTGCCAGCAGTTTAGGGCTTACCTATGGCTACACCTTC
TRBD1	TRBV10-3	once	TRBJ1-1	CAISGTANTEAFF	TGTGCCATCTCCGGGACAGCGAACACTGAAGCTTTCTTT
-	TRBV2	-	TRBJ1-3	CASSRATGHSGNTIYF	TGTGCCAGCAGTAGGGCGACAGGACACTCTGGAAACACCATATATTTT
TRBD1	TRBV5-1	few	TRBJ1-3	CASSTGQGNTIYF	TGCGCCAGCAGCACGGGACAGGGAAACACCATATATTTT
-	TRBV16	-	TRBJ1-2	CASSQSRGYTF	TGTGCCAGCAGCCAATCGCGTGGCTACACCTTC
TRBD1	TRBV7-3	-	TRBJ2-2	CASSRGQGNTGELFF	TGTGCCAGCAGCCGCGGACAGGGGAACACCGGGGAGCTGTTTTTT
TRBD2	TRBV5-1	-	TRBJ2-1	CASSSGLAGGYNEQFF	TGCGCCAGCAGCTCCGGACTAGCGGGCGGCTACAATGAGCAGTTCTTC
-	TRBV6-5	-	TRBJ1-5	CASSFSRLGNQPQHF	TGTGCCAGCAGTTTCTCCCGATTGGGCAATCAGCCCCAGCATTTT
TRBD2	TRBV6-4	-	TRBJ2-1	CASSVAGGRNEQFF	TGTGCCAGCAGTGTAGCGGGGGGGCGAAATGAGCAGTTCTTC
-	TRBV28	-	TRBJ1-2	CASSRLPTAAYGYTF	TGTGCCAGCAGCCGACTCCCGACGGCGGCCTATGGCTACACCTTC
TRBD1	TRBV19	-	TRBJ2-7	CASSVQGAVREQYF	TGTGCCAGTAGTGTACAGGGGGCAGTGCGCGAGCAGTACTTC
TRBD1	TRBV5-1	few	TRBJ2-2	CASSPGQEFTGELFF	TGCGCCAGCAGCCCGGGACAGGAGTTCACCGGGGAGCTGTTTTTT
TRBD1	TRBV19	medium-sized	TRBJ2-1	CASGTGVSNEQFF	TGTGCCAGTGGGACAGGGGTTTCCAATGAGCAGTTCTTC
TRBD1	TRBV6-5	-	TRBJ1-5	CASSPAGRGDQPQHF	TGTGCCAGCAGCCCCGCCGGCAGGGGGGATCAGCCCCAGCATTTT
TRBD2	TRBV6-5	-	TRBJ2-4	CASRPTGGLNIQYF	TGTGCCAGCAGACCCACGGGGGGGCTAAACATTCAGTACTTC
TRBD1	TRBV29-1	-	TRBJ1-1	CSFAGTGNTEAFF	TGCAGCTTCGCCGGGACAGGCAACACTGAAGCTTTCTTT
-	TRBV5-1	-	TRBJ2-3	CASSFGSYSTNTQYF	TGCGCCAGCAGCTTCGGGTCTTACAGCACGAATACGCAGTATTTT
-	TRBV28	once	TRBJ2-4	CASSGGLAKNIQYF	TGTGCCAGCAGTGGGGGGCTAGCCAAAAACATTCAGTACTTC
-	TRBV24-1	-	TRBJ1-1	CATSDTTGGIGAFF	TGTGCCACCAGTGATACCACGGGGGGGATAGGGGCTTTCTTT
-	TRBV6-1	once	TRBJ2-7	CASSGGRSLPPYEQYF	TGTGCCAGCAGTGGGGGACGGTCTTTACCCCCCTACGAGCAGTACTTC
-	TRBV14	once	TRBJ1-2	CASSLRPSNYGYTF	TGTGCCAGCAGCCTTCGGCCCTCTAACTATGGCTACACCTTC
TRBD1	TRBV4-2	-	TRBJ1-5	CASSQGTGGGNQPQHF	TGTGCCAGCAGCCAAGGGACAGGGGGCGGCAATCAGCCCCAGCATTTT
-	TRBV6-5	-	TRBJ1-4	CASSLVGNEKLFF	TGTGCCAGCAGCCTGGTTGGTAATGAAAAACTGTTTTTT